Listed below are T cell receptor beta chains from one sample, sequenced in a study of blood T cell repertoires in COVID-19. Libraries were prepared by immunoSEQ multiplex PCR; TCRdb keeps only in-frame clonotypes and omits some of them. The repertoire holds more than 200,000 clones, less than 85% seen once, with more than 4.5% in the top ten. The material sequenced was peripheral blood. These receptors came from a woman older than 75 with active or convalescent COVID-19. The CDR3 runs from the conserved cysteine through the conserved F or W. D genes are given only for firm matches. Some rows mark clone size as missing; the rest say once, few, many or name a class of expanded clone.

v_gene	d_gene	abundance	j_gene	CDR3aa	CDR3nt
TRBV19	.	.	TRBJ2-7	CASSLRGNYEQYF	TGTGCCAGTAGCCTCAGGGGTAACTACGAGCAGTACTTC
TRBV30	.	.	TRBJ1-4	CAWSSGEKLFF	TGTGCCTGGAGTTCCGGTGAAAAACTGTTTTTT
TRBV4-2	TRBD2	.	TRBJ2-2	CASSHTSGETGELFF	TGTGCCAGCAGCCACACTAGCGGGGAGACCGGGGAGCTGTTTTTT
TRBV28	TRBD1	.	TRBJ1-4	CASSLGTGGLDEKLFF	TGTGCCAGCAGTTTGGGGACAGGGGGCTTAGACGAAAAACTGTTTTTT
TRBV2	TRBD1	.	TRBJ1-4	CASSEAPPGQRNEKLFF	TGTGCCAGCAGTGAAGCACCTCCGGGACAGCGTAATGAAAAACTGTTTTTT
TRBV6-6	TRBD2	.	TRBJ2-1	CASNELAGGSNEQFF	TGTGCCAGCAACGAACTAGCGGGGGGGAGCAATGAGCAGTTCTTC
TRBV27	TRBD1	.	TRBJ1-6	CASSFGQVLSPLHF	TGTGCCAGCAGTTTCGGACAGGTTCTGTCACCCCTCCACTTT
TRBV19	.	.	TRBJ1-4	CASRSNRETNEKLFF	TGTGCCAGTAGATCTAACAGGGAAACTAATGAAAAACTGTTTTTT
TRBV7-9	TRBD1	.	TRBJ1-3	CASSLEGANPGNTIYF	TGTGCCAGCAGCTTAGAGGGGGCGAATCCTGGAAACACCATATATTTT
TRBV25-1	.	.	TRBJ1-1	CASSAGRRNTEAFF	TGTGCCAGCAGTGCGGGGAGGCGGAACACTGAAGCTTTCTTT
TRBV6-6	.	.	TRBJ1-2	CASSYSMAGAGGYTF	TGTGCCAGCAGTTACTCGATGGCAGGGGCAGGGGGCTACACCTTC
TRBV6-5	.	.	TRBJ1-1	CATTDRLNTEAFF	TGTGCCACCACGGACAGATTGAACACTGAAGCTTTCTTT
TRBV29-1	.	.	TRBJ1-2	CSVEGSSSYGYTF	TGCAGCGTTGAAGGGAGCTCGAGTTATGGCTACACCTTC
TRBV5-1	.	few	TRBJ2-7	CASSLGAPGYEQYF	TGCGCCAGCAGCTTGGGAGCCCCCGGCTACGAGCAGTACTTC
TRBV28	.	.	TRBJ1-2	CASSLSGRPYGYTF	TGTGCCAGCAGTTTATCAGGTCGGCCCTATGGCTACACCTTC
TRBV2	.	.	TRBJ2-5	CASSDRDVETQYF	TGTGCCAGCAGTGACAGGGATGTGGAGACCCAGTACTTC
TRBV21-1	.	.	TRBJ2-5	CASSKCVVAGQETQYF	TGTGCCAGCAGCAAATGTGTTGTAGCGGGGCAAGAGACCCAGTACTTC
TRBV18	.	.	TRBJ1-2	CASSPATGKGYGYTF	TGTGCCAGCTCCCCAGCCACCGGGAAGGGCTATGGCTACACCTTC
TRBV5-1	.	.	TRBJ2-5	CASSLGSSEAETQYF	TGCGCCAGCAGCTTGGGCTCCTCGGAGGCAGAGACCCAGTACTTC
TRBV21-1	.	.	TRBJ2-4	CASSNCRGRPKNIQYF	TGTGCCAGCAGCAATTGCCGCGGGAGGCCCAAAAACATTCAGTACTTC
TRBV6-5	.	.	TRBJ2-7	CASHTERGSYEQYF	TGTGCCAGCCACACGGAGCGCGGTTCCTACGAGCAGTACTTC
TRBV28	.	.	TRBJ2-7	CASSRGTYEQYF	TGTGCCAGCAGCCGGGGAACCTACGAGCAGTACTTC
TRBV5-1	.	.	TRBJ1-1	CASSLAGQMVDMVAFF	TGCGCCAGCAGCTTGGCCGGGCAAATGGTGGACATGGTAGCTTTCTTT
TRBV5-1	TRBD2	.	TRBJ2-7	CASATGTSGGYEQYF	TGCGCCAGCGCAACAGGGACTAGCGGAGGATACGAGCAGTACTTC
TRBV6-5	TRBD1	.	TRBJ2-3	CASRGQISTDTQYF	TGTGCCAGCAGGGGACAGATTAGCACAGATACGCAGTATTTT
TRBV5-4	TRBD1	.	TRBJ2-3	CASSPWGQGVFTDTQYF	TGTGCCAGCAGCCCCTGGGGGCAGGGGGTTTTCACAGATACGCAGTATTTT
TRBV28	TRBD1	.	TRBJ1-2	CAVRDSANYGYTF	TGTGCCGTCCGGGACAGCGCTAACTATGGCTACACCTTC
TRBV19	.	.	TRBJ1-2	CASSPGSVRTFYGYTF	TGTGCCAGTAGCCCCGGGTCCGTGAGGACATTCTATGGCTACACCTTC
TRBV18	.	many	TRBJ2-7	CASSPRPGLYEQYF	TGTGCCAGCTCACCACGGCCGGGACTCTACGAGCAGTACTTC
TRBV4-2	TRBD2	.	TRBJ2-1	CASSQGQAGVNEQFF	TGTGCCAGCAGCCAAGGACAAGCGGGAGTGAATGAGCAGTTCTTC
TRBV19	TRBD1	.	TRBJ1-2	CASSIGTGGFYGYTF	TGTGCCAGTAGTATCGGGACAGGGGGCTTCTATGGCTACACCTTC
TRBV19	TRBD1	.	TRBJ2-2	CATRSQGAGGELFF	TGTGCCACCCGGTCCCAGGGGGCAGGCGGGGAGCTGTTTTTT
TRBV11-2	.	once	TRBJ2-7	CASSFLSGVTYEQYF	TGTGCCAGCAGCTTTCTTTCGGGGGTAACCTACGAGCAGTACTTC
TRBV28	TRBD1	once	TRBJ1-6	CASSYLGRGQNSPLHF	TGTGCCAGCAGTTACTTGGGCAGGGGGCAGAATTCACCCCTCCACTTT
TRBV2	.	once	TRBJ1-1	CASSGDMNTEAFF	TGTGCCAGCAGCGGGGACATGAACACTGAAGCTTTCTTT
TRBV5-1	.	.	TRBJ2-5	CASSFSRGEETQYF	TGCGCCAGCAGCTTTTCCAGGGGTGAAGAGACCCAGTACTTC
TRBV24-1	.	.	TRBJ1-4	CATSDPSGGDEKLFF	TGTGCCACCAGCGACCCCTCCGGGGGGGATGAAAAACTGTTTTTT
TRBV15	.	.	TRBJ2-1	CATSREYGGNLNEQFF	TGTGCCACCAGCAGAGAATATGGGGGGAATTTGAATGAGCAGTTCTTC
TRBV27	.	.	TRBJ1-5	CASSFSMRGNQPQHF	TGTGCCAGCAGCTTCTCGATGAGGGGCAATCAGCCCCAGCATTTT